The 18 T cell receptor beta chains below come from one sample, sequenced in a study of blood T cell repertoires in COVID-19. Sequenced by immunoSEQ multiplex PCR; TCRdb stores in-frame clones only, minus some. Of tens of thousands of clones in the sample, approximately 85% were seen once. The source material was peripheral blood. These receptors came from a human donor with acute or convalescent COVID-19. The donor label of this sample is uncertain.

V is TRBV6-2 or TRBV6-3 and J is TRBJ1-5; no definite D call. CDR1 and CDR2 from the germline V gene are MNHEY and SVGEGT. CDR3 length equals 17 residues. The V end lost 0 bases, the J end lost 2 bases, and 14 bases lay between the germline ends. The CDR3 coding sequence is TGTGCCAGCAGTTACTCGAATGAGGGCTCGGGCAATCAGCCCCAGCATTTT. This sequence encodes CASSYSNEGSGNQPQHF.

The genes are TRBV6-2 or TRBV6-3 and TRBJ2-3; D might be TRBD2 (6 bases). Trimming pared 6 bases from V and 0 bases from J, leaving 13 bases between. The CDR3 consists of 15 residues. CDR1 is MNHEY and CDR2 is SVGEGT in the germline V gene. As DNA, the CDR3 is TGTGCCAGCAGCTTGGGGGGTTCTAGCACAGATACGCAGTATTTT. Translated, it gives CASSLGGSSTDTQYF.

V usage is TRBV21-1 and J usage is TRBJ2-7; no DNA check was done on the table's D call, TRBD1. TRBV21-1 is a listed pseudogene. The CDR3 is 14 amino acids. The CDR3 nucleotides are TGTGCCAGCAGCAGAAGATACAACTCCTACGAGCAGTACTTC. Translating gives CASSRRYNSYEQYF.

This chain links TRBV5-1 with TRBJ2-3; a weak D match, TRBD1 (6 bases). Germline values: CDR1 SGHRS, CDR2 YFSETQ. The V end lost 4 bases, the J end lost 1 base, and 13 bases lay between the germline ends. The CDR3 extends over 15 amino acids. CDR3 loop: CASSPQGGGTDTQYF. CDR3 DNA: TGCGCCAGCAGCCCCCAAGGGGGAGGCACAGATACGCAGTATTTT.

The CDR3 region is CASSLPFQETQYF. The CDR3 DNA is TGTGCCAGCAGCCTACCCTTCCAAGAGACCCAGTACTTC. The J gene is TRBJ2-5, the V gene TRBV7-9; D remains unclear. CDR1 is SEHNR and CDR2 is FQNEAQ in the germline V gene (reference sequence). There are 13 residues in the CDR3. The V end lost 5 bases, the J end lost 1 base, and 8 bases lay between the germline ends.

This clone is a singleton in its sample. This sequence joins TRBV11-2 and TRBJ2-7, with D possibly being TRBD1 (5 bases). Germline CDR1 reads SGHAT; CDR2 reads FQNNGV. The CDR3 totals 14 residues. Trimming cost V 1 base and J 2 bases, with 9 bases left between them. In DNA, the CDR3 is TGTGCCAGCAGCTTAGCCACAGGAACCTACGAGCAGTACTTC. Translation gives CASSLATGTYEQYF.

The chain links TRBV28 to TRBJ1-2; TRBD1 matches at 9 bases. J was trimmed by 4 bases and V by 6 bases; bases with no gene match: 12. Germline lookup yields CDR1 MDHEN and CDR2 SYDVKM. The CDR3 totals 16 residues. Here the CDR3 reads CASRISHQTGGYGYTF. For the CDR3, the DNA is TGTGCCAGCAGAATCTCCCATCAGACAGGGGGCTATGGCTACACCTTC.

The rearrangement joins TRBV11-2 to TRBJ1-1, with 9 positions matching TRBD1. This CDR3 comprises 14 residues. CDR1 SGHAT and CDR2 FQNNGV come from the germline V gene. J was trimmed by 6 bases and V by 0 bases; bases with no gene match: 2. CDR3 sequence: CASSLDGQGSEAFF. The CDR3, as DNA: TGTGCCAGCAGCTTAGATGGACAGGGGTCTGAAGCTTTCTTT.

The genes are TRBV19 and TRBJ2-5; possible D gene TRBD2, 6 bases. In germline, CDR1 is LNHDA, CDR2 SQIVND (reference sequence). Trimming took off 8 bases at V and 2 bases at J, with 12 bases between the two ends. The CDR3 covers 13 residues. The CDR3: CASARLVQETQYF. DNA of the CDR3: TGTGCCAGTGCACGACTAGTACAAGAGACCCAGTACTTC. The variable domain in full, completed from reference TRBV19 and TRBJ2-5, reads DGGITQSPKYLFRKEGQNVTLSCEQNLNHDAMYWYRQDPGQGLRLIYYSQIVNDFQKGDIAEGYSVSREKKESFPLTVTSAQKNPTAFYLCASARLVQETQYFGPGTRLLVL.

V is TRBV28 and J is TRBJ1-5, with no clear D. The CDR3 is 15 residues long. With 7 bases removed from V and 3 bases from J, the gap between germline ends came to 16 bases. Germline CDR1 and CDR2: MDHEN and SYDVKM. The CDR3 is CASTSRGGANQPQHF. CDR3 DNA: TGTGCCAGCACCTCCCGGGGTGGTGCCAATCAGCCCCAGCATTTT.

For the CDR3, the DNA is TGTGCCACCAGTGACCAAGGGACTAGCGGGAAAGAGACCCAGTACTTC. Amino acids: CATSDQGTSGKETQYF. The J gene is TRBJ2-5, the V gene TRBV24-1; 13 nucleotides agree with TRBD2. The V and J ends lost 4 bases and 3 bases, in that order; junction bases with no gene match: 4. This CDR3 contains 16 residues. From germline, CDR1 is KGHDR and CDR2 SFDVKD.

The gene calls are TRBV19 and TRBJ1-2; possible D gene TRBD1, 6 bases. The CDR3 runs 11 residues. CDR1 and CDR2 (germline): LNHDA, SQIVND (reference sequence). The V gene lost 8 bases and the J gene lost 7 bases, with 11 bases spanning the gap. The CDR3 nucleotides read TGTGCCAGTTCGGGGACATCTGGCTACACCTTC. Translation: CASSGTSGYTF. The full variable domain, completed using reference TRBV19 and TRBJ1-2, is DGGITQSPKYLFRKEGQNVTLSCEQNLNHDAMYWYRQDPGQGLRLIYYSQIVNDFQKGDIAEGYSVSREKKESFPLTVTSAQKNPTAFYLCASSGTSGYTFGSGTRLTVV.

By frequency in the sample, this clone is large (0.1 to 1%). This chain joins TRBV2 and TRBJ1-5; possible D gene TRBD1, 5 bases. Between the trimmed V and J ends, which lost 3 bases and 1 base, there was a span of 13 bases. The CDR3 totals 16 residues. Germline V gene data show CDR1 as SNHLY and CDR2 as FYNNEI. Here the CDR3 reads CASSDRARVSNQPQHF. CDR3 nucleotide sequence: TGTGCCAGCAGTGATAGGGCCAGGGTAAGCAATCAGCCCCAGCATTTT.

The rearrangement links TRBV10-3 to TRBJ2-1; a weak D match, TRBD2 (5 bases). The CDR3 covers 15 residues. With 2 bases removed from V and 2 bases from J, the gap between germline ends came to 10 bases. The germline gives CDR1 ENHRY, CDR2 SYGVKD. The DNA for the CDR3 is TGTGCCATCAGTGAGGCCGGGATCACCTACAATGAGCAGTTCTTC. Residues: CAISEAGITYNEQFF.

V is TRBV19 and J is TRBJ1-4, with D uncertain. Trimming stripped 1 base from V and 5 bases from J, with 11 bases between. CDR3 size: 15 residues. CDR1 LNHDA and CDR2 SQIVND come from the germline V gene (reference sequence). The CDR3 DNA reads TGTGCCAGTAGTATAGGTGGCGTGGAGAATGAAAAACTGTTTTTT. This sequence encodes CASSIGGVENEKLFF.

V usage is TRBV2 and J usage is TRBJ2-2; possible D gene TRBD1, 6 bases. This CDR3 is built from 15 residues. V dropped 6 bases and J dropped 0 bases, with 11 bases sitting between them. The germline V gene has CDR1 SNHLY and CDR2 FYNNEI. For the CDR3, the DNA is TGTGCCAGCAGAAAGGGGGATACGAACACCGGGGAGCTGTTTTTT. As protein: CASRKGDTNTGELFF.

J is TRBJ1-1 and V is TRBV12-3 or TRBV12-4; D call uncertain. This CDR3 region has 9 residues. V shed 6 bases and J shed 8 bases, with 4 bases lying between them. The CDR3: CASSREAFF. CDR3 sequence (DNA): TGTGCCAGCAGCCGGGAAGCTTTCTTT.

The chain couples TRBV21-1 to TRBJ2-1; the table's D call, TRBD1, was not checked against the DNA. TRBV21-1 has pseudogene status. The CDR3 runs to 14 residues. The CDR3 DNA sequence: TGTGCCAGCAGCAAAGAGTCAGATAACAATGAGCAGTTCTTC. This sequence encodes CASSKESDNNEQFF.